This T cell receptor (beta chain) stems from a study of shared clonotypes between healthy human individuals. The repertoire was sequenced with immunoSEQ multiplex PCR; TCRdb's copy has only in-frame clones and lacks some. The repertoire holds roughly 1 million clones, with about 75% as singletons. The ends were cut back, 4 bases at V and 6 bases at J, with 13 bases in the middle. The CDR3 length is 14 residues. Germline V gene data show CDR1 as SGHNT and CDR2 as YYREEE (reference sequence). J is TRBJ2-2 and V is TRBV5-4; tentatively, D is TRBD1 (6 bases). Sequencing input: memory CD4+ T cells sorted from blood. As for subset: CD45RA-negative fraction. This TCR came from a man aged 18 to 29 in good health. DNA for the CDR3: TGTGCCAGCAGCCGCGACAGGTATCCCGGGGAGCTGTTTTTT. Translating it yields CASSRDRYPGELFF. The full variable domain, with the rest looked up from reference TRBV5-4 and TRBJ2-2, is ETGVTQSPTHLIKTRGQQVTLRCSSQSGHNTVSWYQQALGQGPQFIFQYYREEENGRGNFPPRFSGLQFPNYSSELNVNALELDDSALYLCASSRDRYPGELFFGEGSRLTVL.